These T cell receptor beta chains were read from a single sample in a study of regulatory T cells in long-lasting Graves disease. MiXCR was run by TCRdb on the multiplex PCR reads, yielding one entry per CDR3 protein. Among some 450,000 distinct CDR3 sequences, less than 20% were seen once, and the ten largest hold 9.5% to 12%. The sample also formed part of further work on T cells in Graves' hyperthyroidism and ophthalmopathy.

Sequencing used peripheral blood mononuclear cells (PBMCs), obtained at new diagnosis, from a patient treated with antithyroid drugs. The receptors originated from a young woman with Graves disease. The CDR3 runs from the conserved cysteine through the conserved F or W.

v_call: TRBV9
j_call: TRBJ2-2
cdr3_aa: CASSVSRREIGTGELFF

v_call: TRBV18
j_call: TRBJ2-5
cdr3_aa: CASSPTIQETQYF

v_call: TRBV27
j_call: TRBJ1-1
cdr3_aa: CASSPRRGRNTEAFF

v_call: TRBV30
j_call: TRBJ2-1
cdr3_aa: CAWSLTGGSRNEQFF

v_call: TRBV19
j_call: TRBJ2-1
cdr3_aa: CASSIRLAGGSYNEQFF

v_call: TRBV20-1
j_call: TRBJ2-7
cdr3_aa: CSARPLRPSGSYEQYF

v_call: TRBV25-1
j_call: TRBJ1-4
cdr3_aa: CASSELGRFGGEKLFF

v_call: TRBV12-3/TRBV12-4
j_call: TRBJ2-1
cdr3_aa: CASRGGLAGISNEQFF

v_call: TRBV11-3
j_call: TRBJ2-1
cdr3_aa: CASSDGQGDEQFF

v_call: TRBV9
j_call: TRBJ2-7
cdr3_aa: CASSVLPASYEQYF

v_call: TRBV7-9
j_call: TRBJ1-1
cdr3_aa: CASSLPPNTEAFF

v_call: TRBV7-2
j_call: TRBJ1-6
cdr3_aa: CASSSTTYNSPLHF

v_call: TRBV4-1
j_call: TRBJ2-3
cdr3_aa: CASSQSVDADTQYF

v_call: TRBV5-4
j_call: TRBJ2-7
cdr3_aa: CASTRGGDEQYF

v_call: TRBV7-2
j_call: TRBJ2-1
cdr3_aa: CAIKRESNEQFF

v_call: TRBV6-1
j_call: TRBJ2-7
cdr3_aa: CASRPRTDYYEQYF

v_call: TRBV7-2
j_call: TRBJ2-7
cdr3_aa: CASSPGPGSYEQYF

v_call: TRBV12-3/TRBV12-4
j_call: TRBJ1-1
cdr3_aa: CASMDTEAFF

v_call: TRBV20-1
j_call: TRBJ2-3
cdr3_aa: CSAFGSGEGLSYTDTQYF

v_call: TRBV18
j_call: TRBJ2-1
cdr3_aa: CASSRSFGTGNNEQFF

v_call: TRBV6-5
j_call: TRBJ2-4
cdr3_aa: CASSLWKNIQYF

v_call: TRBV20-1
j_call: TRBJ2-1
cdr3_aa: CSAKVNNEQFF

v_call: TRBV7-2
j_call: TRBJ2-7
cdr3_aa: CASSFHTLAGVYEQYF

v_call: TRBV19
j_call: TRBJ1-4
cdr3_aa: CASSRVGEKLFF

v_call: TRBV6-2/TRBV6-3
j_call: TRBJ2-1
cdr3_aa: CAISTSGAYNEQFF

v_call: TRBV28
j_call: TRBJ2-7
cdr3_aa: CASSRTSGSLYEQYF

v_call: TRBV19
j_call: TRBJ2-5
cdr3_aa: CASSTGRQETQYF

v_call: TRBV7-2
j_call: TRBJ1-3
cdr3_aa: CASSLFRSSGNTIYF

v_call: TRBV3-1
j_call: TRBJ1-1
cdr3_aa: CASSSGYSLGKNTEAFF

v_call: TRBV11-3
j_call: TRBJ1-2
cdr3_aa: CASSPRGGRIYGYTF

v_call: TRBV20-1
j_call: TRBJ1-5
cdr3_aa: CSAKTGDSNQPQHF

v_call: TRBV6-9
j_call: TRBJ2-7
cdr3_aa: CASSSWDGGAYEQYF

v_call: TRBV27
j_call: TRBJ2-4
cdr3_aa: CASSWVGANIQYF

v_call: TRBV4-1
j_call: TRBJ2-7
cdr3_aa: CASSQLRSSGSGTYEQYF

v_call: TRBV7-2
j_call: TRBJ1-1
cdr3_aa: CASSLDHSAPAFF

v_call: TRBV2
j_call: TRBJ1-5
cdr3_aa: CASSGGTLRGGPQHF

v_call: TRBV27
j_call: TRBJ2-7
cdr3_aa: CASSHDYSGLAYEQYF

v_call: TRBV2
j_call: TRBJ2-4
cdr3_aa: CASKVFGAENIQYF

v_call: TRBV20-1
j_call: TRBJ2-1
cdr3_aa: CSARDLIQWSYNEQFF

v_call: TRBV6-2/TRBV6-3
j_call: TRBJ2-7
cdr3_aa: CASSRLAHSYEQYF

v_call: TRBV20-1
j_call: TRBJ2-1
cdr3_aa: CSALKLAGRGNEQFF

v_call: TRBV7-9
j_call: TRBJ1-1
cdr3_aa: CASSSPDRLNTEAFF

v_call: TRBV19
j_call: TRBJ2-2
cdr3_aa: CATEEVGRNTGELFF

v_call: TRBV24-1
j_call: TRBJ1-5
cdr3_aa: CATSDLYDSPQHF

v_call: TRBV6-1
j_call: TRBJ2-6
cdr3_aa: CASSKISSGANVLTF